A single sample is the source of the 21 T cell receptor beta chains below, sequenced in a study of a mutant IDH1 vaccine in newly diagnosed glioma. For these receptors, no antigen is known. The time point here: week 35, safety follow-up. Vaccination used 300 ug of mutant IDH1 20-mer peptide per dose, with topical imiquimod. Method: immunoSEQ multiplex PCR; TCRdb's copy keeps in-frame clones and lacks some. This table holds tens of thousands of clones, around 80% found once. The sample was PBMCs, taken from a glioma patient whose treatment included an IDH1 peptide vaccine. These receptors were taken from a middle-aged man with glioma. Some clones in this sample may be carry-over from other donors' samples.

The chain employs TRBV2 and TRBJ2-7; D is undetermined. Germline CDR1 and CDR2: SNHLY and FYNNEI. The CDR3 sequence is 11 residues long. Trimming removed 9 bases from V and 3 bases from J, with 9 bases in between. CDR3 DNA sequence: TGTGCCAGGGGAAGTATCTACGAGCAGTACTTC. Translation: CARGSIYEQYF.

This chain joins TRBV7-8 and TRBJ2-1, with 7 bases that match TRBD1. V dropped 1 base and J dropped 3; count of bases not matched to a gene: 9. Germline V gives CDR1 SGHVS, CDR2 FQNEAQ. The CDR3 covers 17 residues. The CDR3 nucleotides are TGTGCCAGCAGCTTAGGGGTAGGGGACAGAAGCTACAATGAGCAGTTCTTC. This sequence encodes CASSLGVGDRSYNEQFF.

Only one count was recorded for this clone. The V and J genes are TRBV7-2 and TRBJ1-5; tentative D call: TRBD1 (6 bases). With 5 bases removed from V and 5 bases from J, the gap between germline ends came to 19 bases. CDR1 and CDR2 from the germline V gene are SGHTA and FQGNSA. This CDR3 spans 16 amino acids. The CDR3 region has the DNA TGTGCCAGCAGCCCCTTGGGGAGTTCAGGGGATCAGCCCCAGCATTTT. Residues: CASSPLGSSGDQPQHF.

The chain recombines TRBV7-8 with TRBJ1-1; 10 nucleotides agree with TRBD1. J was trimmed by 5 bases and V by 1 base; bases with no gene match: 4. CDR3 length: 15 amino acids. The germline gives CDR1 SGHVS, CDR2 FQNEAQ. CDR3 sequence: CASSLVGDRGTEAFF. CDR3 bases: TGTGCCAGCAGCTTAGTCGGGGACAGGGGAACTGAAGCTTTCTTT.

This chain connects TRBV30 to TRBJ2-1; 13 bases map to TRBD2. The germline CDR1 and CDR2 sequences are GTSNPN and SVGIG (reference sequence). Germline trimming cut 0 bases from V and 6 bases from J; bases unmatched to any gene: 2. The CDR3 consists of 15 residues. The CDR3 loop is CAWSVGTSGANEQFF. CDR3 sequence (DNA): TGTGCCTGGAGTGTAGGGACTAGCGGGGCCAATGAGCAGTTCTTC. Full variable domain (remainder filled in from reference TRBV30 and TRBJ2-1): SQTIHQWPATLVQPVGSPLSLECTVEGTSNPNLYWYRQAAGRGLQLLFYSVGIGQISSEVPQNLSASRPQDRQFILSSKKLLLSDSGFYLCAWSVGTSGANEQFFGPGTRLTVL.

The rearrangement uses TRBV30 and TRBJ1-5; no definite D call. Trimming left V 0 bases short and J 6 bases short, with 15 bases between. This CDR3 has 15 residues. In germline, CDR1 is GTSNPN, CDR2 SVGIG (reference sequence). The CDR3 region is CAWSVFSGNTQPQHF. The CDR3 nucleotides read TGTGCCTGGAGTGTATTTTCCGGGAATACTCAGCCCCAGCATTTT.

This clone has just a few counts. Written as DNA, the CDR3 is TGTGCCTGGGGGACAGGGATTATCGGGGAGCTGTTTTTT. Amino acids: CAWGTGIIGELFF. The V call is TRBV30, the J call TRBJ2-2, with TRBD1 matching over 9 bases. The CDR3 has 13 residues. V lost 5 bases to trimming and J lost 7 bases; unmatched junction nucleotides: 5. Per germline, CDR1 GTSNPN and CDR2 SVGIG (reference sequence).

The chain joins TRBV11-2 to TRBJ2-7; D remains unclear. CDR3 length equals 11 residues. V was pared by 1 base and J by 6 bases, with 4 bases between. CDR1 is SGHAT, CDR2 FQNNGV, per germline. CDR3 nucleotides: TGTGCCAGCAGCTTAGGTTTCGAGCAGTACTTC. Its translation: CASSLGFEQYF.

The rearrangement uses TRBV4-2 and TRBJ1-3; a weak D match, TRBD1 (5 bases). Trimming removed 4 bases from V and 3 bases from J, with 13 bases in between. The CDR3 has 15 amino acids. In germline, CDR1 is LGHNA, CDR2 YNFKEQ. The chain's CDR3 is CASSPAGRDGNTIYF. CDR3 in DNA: TGTGCCAGCAGCCCCGCTGGCAGGGATGGAAACACCATATATTTT.

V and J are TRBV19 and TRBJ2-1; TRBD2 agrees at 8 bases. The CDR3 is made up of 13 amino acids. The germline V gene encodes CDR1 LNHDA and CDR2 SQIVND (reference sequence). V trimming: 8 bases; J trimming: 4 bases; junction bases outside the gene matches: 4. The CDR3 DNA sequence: TGTGCCAGTCGACTAGCGTCTTACAATGAGCAGTTCTTC. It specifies CASRLASYNEQFF.

CDR3 DNA sequence: TGTGCCAGCAGCGTACTACCGAACACTGAAGCTTTCTTT. Protein sequence: CASSVLPNTEAFF. This sequence joins TRBV9 and TRBJ1-1; D gene unclear. Germline CDR1 is SGDLS and CDR2 is YYNGEE. V lost 1 base to trimming and J lost 1 base, with 5 bases between them. The CDR3 covers 13 residues.

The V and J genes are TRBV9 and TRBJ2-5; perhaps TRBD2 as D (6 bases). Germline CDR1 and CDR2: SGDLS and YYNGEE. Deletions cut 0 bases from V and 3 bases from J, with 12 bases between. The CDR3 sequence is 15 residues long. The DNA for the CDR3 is TGTGCCAGCAGCGTAGGCGGGGCTACCAAAGAGACCCAGTACTTC. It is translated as CASSVGGATKETQYF.

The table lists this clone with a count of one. This chain's CDR3 is CSVSDNYEQYF. In DNA form, the CDR3 reads TGCAGCGTTTCGGACAACTACGAGCAGTACTTC. The chain employs TRBV29-1 and TRBJ2-7; possibly TRBD1 for D (5 bases). V shed 5 bases and J shed 3 bases, with 8 bases lying between them. CDR3 length equals 11 residues. The V gene's germline CDR1 is SQVTM and CDR2 ANQGSEA.

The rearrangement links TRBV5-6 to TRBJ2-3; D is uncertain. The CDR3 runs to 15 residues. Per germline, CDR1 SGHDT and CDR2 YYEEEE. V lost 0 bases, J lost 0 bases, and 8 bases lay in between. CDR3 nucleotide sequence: TGTGCCAGCAGCTTGGAACAGCCTAGCACAGATACGCAGTATTTT. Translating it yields CASSLEQPSTDTQYF.

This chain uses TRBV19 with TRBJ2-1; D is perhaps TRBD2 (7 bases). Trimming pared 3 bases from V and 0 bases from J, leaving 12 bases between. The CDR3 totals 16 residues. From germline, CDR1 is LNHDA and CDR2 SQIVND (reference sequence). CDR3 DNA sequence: TGTGCCAGTAGTATTTGGGGGGGCCGCTCCTACAATGAGCAGTTCTTC. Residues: CASSIWGGRSYNEQFF.

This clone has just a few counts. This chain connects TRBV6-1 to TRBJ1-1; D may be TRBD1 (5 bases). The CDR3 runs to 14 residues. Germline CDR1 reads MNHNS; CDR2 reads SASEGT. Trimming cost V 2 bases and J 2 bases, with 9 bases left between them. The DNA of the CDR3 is TGTGCCAGCAGTGAAATTGGACACAACACTGAAGCTTTCTTT. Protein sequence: CASSEIGHNTEAFF.

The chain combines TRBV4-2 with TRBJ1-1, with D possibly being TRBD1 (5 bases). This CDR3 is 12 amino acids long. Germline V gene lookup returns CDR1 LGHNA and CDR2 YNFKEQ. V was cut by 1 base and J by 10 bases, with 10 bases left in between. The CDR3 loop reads CASSQGGRVAFF. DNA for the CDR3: TGTGCCAGCAGCCAAGGGGGCAGGGTAGCTTTCTTT.

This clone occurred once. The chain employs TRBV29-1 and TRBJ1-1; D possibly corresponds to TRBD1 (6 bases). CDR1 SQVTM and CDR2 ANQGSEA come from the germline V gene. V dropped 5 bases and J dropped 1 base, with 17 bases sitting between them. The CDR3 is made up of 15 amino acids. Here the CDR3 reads CSVPAGAAGNTEAFF. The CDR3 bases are TGCAGCGTTCCCGCAGGGGCCGCGGGGAACACTGAAGCTTTCTTT.

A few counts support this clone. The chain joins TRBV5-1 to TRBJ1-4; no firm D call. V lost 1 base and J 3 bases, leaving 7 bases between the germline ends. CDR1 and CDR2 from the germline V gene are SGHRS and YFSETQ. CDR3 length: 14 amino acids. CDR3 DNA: TGCGCCAGCAGCTTGACGGACCCTAATGAAAAACTGTTTTTT. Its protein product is CASSLTDPNEKLFF.

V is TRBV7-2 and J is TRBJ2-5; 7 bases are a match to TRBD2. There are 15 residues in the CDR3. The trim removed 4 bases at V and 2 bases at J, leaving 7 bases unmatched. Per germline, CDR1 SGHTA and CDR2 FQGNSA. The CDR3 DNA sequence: TGTGCCAGCAGCTCACGAGGGCGGGGGCAAGAGACCCAGTACTTC. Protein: CASSSRGRGQETQYF.

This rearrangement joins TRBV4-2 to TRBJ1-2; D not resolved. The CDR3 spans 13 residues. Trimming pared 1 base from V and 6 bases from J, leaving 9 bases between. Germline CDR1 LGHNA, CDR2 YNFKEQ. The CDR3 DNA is TGTGCCAGCAGCCAAGTAGTAGCAAATGGCTACACCTTC. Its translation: CASSQVVANGYTF.